This T cell receptor (beta chain) was recorded in a study of T cell changes during pregnancy in multiple sclerosis. Generated by immunoSEQ multiplex PCR, the TCRdb table keeps only in-frame clones and is missing some. The sample lists roughly 85,000 clones, approximately 91% occurring once. This clone was recorded a few times. Germline trimming cut 4 bases from V and 2 bases from J; bases unmatched to any gene: 6. Germline CDR1 is SGDLS and CDR2 is YYNGEE. This CDR3 has 15 residues. The chain joins TRBV9 to TRBJ2-7; 10 bases fit TRBD2. The sequences come from peripheral blood, collected in the first trimester of pregnancy. The receptor was derived from a female donor with multiple sclerosis, enrolled in a pregnancy study. The CDR3 DNA reads as TGTGCCAGCAGCCCTCTAGCGGGAGAGGCCTACGAGCAGTACTTC. Encoded protein: CASSPLAGEAYEQYF.